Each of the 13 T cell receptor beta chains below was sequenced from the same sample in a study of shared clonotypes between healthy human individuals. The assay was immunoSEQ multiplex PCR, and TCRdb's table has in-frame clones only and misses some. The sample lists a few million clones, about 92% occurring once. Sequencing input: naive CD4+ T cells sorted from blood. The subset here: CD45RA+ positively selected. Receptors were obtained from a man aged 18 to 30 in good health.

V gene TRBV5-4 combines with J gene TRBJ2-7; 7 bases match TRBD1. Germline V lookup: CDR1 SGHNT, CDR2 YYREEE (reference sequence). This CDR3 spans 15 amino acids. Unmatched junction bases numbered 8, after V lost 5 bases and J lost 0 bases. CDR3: CASSSGTDLSYEQYF. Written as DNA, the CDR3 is TGTGCCAGCAGTTCCGGGACAGATCTCTCCTACGAGCAGTACTTC.

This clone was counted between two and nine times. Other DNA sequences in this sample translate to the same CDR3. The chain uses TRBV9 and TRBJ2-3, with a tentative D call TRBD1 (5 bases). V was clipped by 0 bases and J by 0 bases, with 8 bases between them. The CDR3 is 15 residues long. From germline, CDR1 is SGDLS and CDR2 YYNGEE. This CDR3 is CASSVGSGSTDTQYF. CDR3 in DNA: TGTGCCAGCAGCGTAGGGTCAGGGAGCACAGATACGCAGTATTTT.

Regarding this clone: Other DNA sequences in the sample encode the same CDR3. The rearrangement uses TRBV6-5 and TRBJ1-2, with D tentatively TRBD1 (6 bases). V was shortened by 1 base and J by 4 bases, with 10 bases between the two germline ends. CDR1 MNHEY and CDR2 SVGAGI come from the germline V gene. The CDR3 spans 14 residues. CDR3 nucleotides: TGTGCCAGCAGTTACTTCGGAGGGGGCTATGGCTACACCTTC. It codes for CASSYFGGGYGYTF.

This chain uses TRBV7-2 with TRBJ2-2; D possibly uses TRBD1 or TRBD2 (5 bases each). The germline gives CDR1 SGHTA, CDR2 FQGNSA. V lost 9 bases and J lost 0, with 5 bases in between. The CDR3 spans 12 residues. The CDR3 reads CARGANTGELFF. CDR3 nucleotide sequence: TGTGCCAGGGGGGCGAACACCGGGGAGCTGTTTTTT.

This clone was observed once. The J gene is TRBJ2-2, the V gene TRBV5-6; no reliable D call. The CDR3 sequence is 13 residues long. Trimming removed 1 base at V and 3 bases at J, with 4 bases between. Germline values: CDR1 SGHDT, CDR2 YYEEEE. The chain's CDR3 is CASSLFYTGELFF. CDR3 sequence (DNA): TGTGCCAGCAGCTTGTTCTACACCGGGGAGCTGTTTTTT.

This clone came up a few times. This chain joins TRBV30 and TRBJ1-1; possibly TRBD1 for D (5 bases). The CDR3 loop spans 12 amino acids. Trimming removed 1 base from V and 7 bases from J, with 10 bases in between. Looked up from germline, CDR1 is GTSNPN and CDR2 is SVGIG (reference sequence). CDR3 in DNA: TGTGCCTGGAGTGGGGGGGTAGTTGAAGCTTTCTTT. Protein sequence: CAWSGGVVEAFF.

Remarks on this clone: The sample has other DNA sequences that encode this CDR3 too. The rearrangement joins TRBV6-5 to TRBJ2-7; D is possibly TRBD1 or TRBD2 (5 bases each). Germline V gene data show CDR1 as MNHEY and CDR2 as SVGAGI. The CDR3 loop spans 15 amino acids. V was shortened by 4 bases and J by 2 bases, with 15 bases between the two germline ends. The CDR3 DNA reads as TGTGCCAGCAGTTTTTCGGGAACAGGCACCTACGAGCAGTACTTC. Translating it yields CASSFSGTGTYEQYF.

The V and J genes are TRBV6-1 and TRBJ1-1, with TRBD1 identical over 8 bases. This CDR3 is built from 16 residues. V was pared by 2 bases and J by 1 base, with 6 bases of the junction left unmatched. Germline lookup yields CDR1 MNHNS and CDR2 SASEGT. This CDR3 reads CASSEKGTGQNTEAFF. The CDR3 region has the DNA TGTGCCAGCAGTGAAAAGGGGACAGGCCAGAACACTGAAGCTTTCTTT.

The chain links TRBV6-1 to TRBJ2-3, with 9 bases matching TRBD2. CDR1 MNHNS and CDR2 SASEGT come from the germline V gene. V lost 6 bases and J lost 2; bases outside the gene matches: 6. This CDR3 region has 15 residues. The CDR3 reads CASRALAGPTDTQYF. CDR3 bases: TGTGCCAGCAGAGCCCTAGCGGGGCCCACAGATACGCAGTATTTT.

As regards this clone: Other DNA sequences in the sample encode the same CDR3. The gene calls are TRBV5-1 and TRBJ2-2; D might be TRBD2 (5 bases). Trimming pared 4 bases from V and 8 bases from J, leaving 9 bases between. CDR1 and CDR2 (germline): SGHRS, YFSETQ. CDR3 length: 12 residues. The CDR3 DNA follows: TGCGCCAGCAGCCCAGGACTGGGGGAGCTGTTTTTT. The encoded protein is CASSPGLGELFF. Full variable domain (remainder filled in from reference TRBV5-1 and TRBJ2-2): KAGVTQTPRYLIKTRGQQVTLSCSPISGHRSVSWYQQTPGQGLQFLFEYFSETQRNKGNFPGRFSGRQFSNSRSEMNVSTLELGDSALYLCASSPGLGELFFGEGSRLTVL.

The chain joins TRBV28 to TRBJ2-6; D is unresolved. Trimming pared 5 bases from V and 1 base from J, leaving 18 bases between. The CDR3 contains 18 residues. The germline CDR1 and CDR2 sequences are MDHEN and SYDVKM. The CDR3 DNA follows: TGTGCCAGCAGTCCCCCGTCCGGGTCGAGTTCTGGGGCCAACGTCCTGACTTTC. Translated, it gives CASSPPSGSSSGANVLTF.

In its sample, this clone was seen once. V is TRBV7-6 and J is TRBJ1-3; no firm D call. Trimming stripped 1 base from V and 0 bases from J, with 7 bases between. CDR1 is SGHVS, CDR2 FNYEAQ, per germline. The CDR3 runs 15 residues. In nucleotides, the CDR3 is TGTGCCAGCAGCTTAGAGGCGGTCTCTGGAAACACCATATATTTT. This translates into CASSLEAVSGNTIYF.

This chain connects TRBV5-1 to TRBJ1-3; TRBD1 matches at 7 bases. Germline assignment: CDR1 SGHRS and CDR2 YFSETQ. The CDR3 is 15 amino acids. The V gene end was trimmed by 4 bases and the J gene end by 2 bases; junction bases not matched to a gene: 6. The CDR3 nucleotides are TGCGCCAGCAGCACGACGACAGGGACTGGAAACACCATATATTTT. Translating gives CASSTTTGTGNTIYF.